The clone carrying this T cell receptor beta chain has a handful of counts. Its specificity is not known. This specimen belongs to a study of T-cell reconstitution after alpha-beta-depleted transplantation in children. General study findings and limits: One year after transplant, T-cell counts and diversity came mostly from newly produced T cells. Diversity of TCRbeta at day 60 was high in some patients, arising from surviving recipient T cells and thymic progenitors. Reportedly, alpha-beta T cells present about two months post-transplant originated from several hundred expanded clones of graft origin.

Unique molecular identifiers were incorporated when the TCRbeta library was constructed. TCRdb redid the calling of the PCR reads with MiXCR, one entry per CDR3 protein. The repertoire holds fewer than 750,000 distinct CDR3 sequences, with 20% to 30% as singletons. Trimming pared 1 base from V and 4 bases from J, leaving 8 bases between. The CDR3 runs to 14 residues. The source material was PBMCs, sampled before TCRalphabeta/CD19-depleted stem cell transplant. The chain is built from TRBV12-3 or TRBV12-4 and TRBJ2-1; D remains ambiguous. The clonotype comes from a boy in the first two years of life with Wiskott-Aldrich syndrome, due to receive a stem cell transplant. CDR3 bases: TGTGCCAGCAGTTTAGGGACCAGATACAATGAGCAGTTCTTC. Residues: CASSLGTRYNEQFF.